This T cell receptor (beta chain) was recorded in a study of blood T cells in healthy people across ages. A second PCR, run for about 7 to 11 cycles, used a sample-barcoded 5' primer plus a J-beta primer mix. TCRdb re-called the 5' RACE reads through MiXCR, storing one row per CDR3 protein. The top ten hold approximately 4% of the sample, which has approximately 800,000 distinct CDR3 sequences, 20% to 25% seen once. Germline CDR1 reads MDHEN; CDR2 reads SYDVKM. The CDR3 covers 13 residues. The germline V and J ends were trimmed by 5 bases and 5 bases, with 11 bases remaining between them. This sample also appeared in a second study, on T cells of mothers and their children.

The sequencing input was blood. This clonotype originated in a boy aged 5 to 17 in good health. The chain recombines TRBV28 with TRBJ2-3; D is ambiguous. The CDR3, as DNA: TGTGCCAGCAGTCCGCCCGACGGAGATACGCAGTATTTT. Translating it yields CASSPPDGDTQYF.